One and the same sample provided the 2 T cell receptor beta chains below, sequenced in a study of T cells in Graves' hyperthyroidism and ophthalmopathy. RNA transcripts yielded amplified TCR beta CDR3 regions. Primed by the HTBI set, a first-round RT-PCR was run on the TCR CDR3. TCRdb itself ran the multiplex PCR reads through MiXCR, one entry per CDR3 protein. The sample holds 250,000 to 400,000 distinct CDR3 sequences; roughly 13% are singletons and the top ten take 34%. Material: blood. The receptors were gathered from a woman aged 40 to 50 with Graves' ophthalmopathy.

This clonotype appeared many times. Relative to the germline gene, one junction end is altered; a read error may explain this. The rearrangement uses TRBV12-3 or TRBV12-4 and TRBJ2-5; TRBD1 matches at 7 bases. The length of the CDR3 is 13 residues. The CDR3 region is CASSRDSQGTQYF. CDR3 DNA: TGTGCCAGCAGTCGGGACAGTCAAGGGACCCAGTACTTC.

The J gene is TRBJ1-1, the V gene TRBV7-9, with D possibly matching TRBD1 (5 bases). V dropped 5 bases and J dropped 4 bases, with 17 bases sitting between them. The CDR3 length is 15 residues. Germline CDR1 is SEHNR and CDR2 is FQNEAQ (reference sequence). The CDR3 sequence is CASSERGPRGTEAFF. For the CDR3, the DNA is TGTGCCAGCAGCGAGAGAGGCCCGAGGGGCACTGAAGCTTTCTTT.